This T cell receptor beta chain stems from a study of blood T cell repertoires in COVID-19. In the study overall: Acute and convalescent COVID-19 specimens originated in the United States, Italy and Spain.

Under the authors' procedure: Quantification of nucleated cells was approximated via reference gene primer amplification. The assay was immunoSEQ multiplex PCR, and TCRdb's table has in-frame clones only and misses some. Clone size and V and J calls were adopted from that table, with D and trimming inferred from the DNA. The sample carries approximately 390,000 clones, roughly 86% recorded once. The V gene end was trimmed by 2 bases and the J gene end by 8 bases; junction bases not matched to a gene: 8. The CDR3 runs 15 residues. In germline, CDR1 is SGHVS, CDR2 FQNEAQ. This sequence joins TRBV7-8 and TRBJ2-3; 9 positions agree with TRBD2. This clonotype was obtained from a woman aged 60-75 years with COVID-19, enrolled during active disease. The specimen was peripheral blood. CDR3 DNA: TGTGCCAGCAGCTTATACGGCGGGGGGGCCGGTACGCAGTATTTT. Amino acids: CASSLYGGGAGTQYF.